Given below is one T cell receptor beta chain in context. Its antigen is undetermined. The sample originates from a study of T cells in localized non-small cell lung cancer. The study, taken as a whole, reports: For the top 100 tumor clones, a median about 56 also appeared in adjacent lung.

Trimming took off 6 bases at V and 7 bases at J, with 9 bases between the two ends. Germline values: CDR1 DFQATT, CDR2 SNEGSKA (reference sequence). The CDR3 is 10 residues long. Only in-frame clones appear in the TCRdb table, and some are missing; sequencing was by immunoSEQ multiplex PCR. This table has tens of thousands of clones, 70% to 90% appearing once. The rearrangement uses TRBV20-1 and TRBJ1-2; D not certain. This receptor was identified in a man aged 40 to 70 with stage I squamous cell lung carcinoma. Source: peripheral blood, taken before any cancer treatment. CDR3 sequence: CSATGSGYTF. The DNA of the CDR3 is TGCAGTGCCACCGGAAGTGGCTACACCTTC.